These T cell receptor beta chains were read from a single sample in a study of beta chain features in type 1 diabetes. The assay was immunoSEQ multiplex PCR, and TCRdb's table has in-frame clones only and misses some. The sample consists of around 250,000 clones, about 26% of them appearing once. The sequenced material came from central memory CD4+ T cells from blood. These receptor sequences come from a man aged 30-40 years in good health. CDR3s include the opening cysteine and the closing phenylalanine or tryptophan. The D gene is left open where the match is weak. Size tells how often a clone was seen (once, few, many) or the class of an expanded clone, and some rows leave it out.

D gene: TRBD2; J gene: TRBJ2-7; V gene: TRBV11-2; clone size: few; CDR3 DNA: TGTGCCAGCAGCTTAGCGGGAGGGAACTACGAGCAGTACTTC; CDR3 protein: CASSLAGGNYEQYF
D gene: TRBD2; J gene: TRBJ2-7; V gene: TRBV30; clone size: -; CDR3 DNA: TGTGCCTGGAGTGGTACTAGCGGGGGGCATTCCTACGAGCAGTACTTC; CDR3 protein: CAWSGTSGGHSYEQYF
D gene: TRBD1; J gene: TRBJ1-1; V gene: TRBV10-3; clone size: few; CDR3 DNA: TGTGCCATCAGCCCGACAGGGGGGATTAACACTGAAGCTTTCTTT; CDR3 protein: CAISPTGGINTEAFF
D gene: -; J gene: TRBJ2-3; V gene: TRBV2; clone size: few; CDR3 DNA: TGTGCCAGCAGTGTAGGGCAGGCGACGAACACAGATACGCAGTATTTT; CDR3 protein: CASSVGQATNTDTQYF
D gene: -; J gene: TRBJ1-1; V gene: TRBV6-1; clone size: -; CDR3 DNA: TGTGCCAGCAGTGTTCTGTTGGACAGTGAAGCTTTCTTT; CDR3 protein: CASSVLLDSEAFF
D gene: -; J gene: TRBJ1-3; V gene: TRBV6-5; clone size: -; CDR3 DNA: TGTGCCAGCAGTTCCCCTGGCAGGTGGGGAAACACCATATATTTT; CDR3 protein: CASSSPGRWGNTIYF
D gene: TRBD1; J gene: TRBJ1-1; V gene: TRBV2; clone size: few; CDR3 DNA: TGTGCCAGCACCTATGACAGGGGCACTGAAGCTTTCTTT; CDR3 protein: CASTYDRGTEAFF
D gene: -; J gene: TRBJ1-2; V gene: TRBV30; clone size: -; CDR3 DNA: TGTGCCTGGAGTGTATGGACAGCCGCCCGTGGGTATGGCTACACCTTC; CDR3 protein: CAWSVWTAARGYGYTF
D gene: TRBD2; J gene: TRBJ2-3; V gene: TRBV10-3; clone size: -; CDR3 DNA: TGTGCCATCAGAGCCCGCCCTCGGCTAGCGGGAAACACAGATACGCAGTATTTT; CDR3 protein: CAIRARPRLAGNTDTQYF
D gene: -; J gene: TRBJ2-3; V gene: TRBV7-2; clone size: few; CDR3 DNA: TGTGCCAGCAGCCGAACAGAAGGGGGGCGCACAGATACGCAGTATTTT; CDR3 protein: CASSRTEGGRTDTQYF
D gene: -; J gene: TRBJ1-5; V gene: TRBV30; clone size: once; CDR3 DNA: TGTGCCTGGAGTCCGGGACATAAGGGCAATCAGCCCCAGCATTTT; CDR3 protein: CAWSPGHKGNQPQHF
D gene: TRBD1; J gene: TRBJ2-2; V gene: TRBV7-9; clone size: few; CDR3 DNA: TGTGCCAGCAGCCGCCCGACAGGGGGCGCCGGCACCGGGGAGCTGTTTTTT; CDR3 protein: CASSRPTGGAGTGELFF
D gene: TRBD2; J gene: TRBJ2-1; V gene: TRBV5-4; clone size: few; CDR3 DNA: TGTGCCAGCAGCCAGAGCTCTAGGAGCGGGAGAGGATCCTACAATGAGCAGTTCTTC; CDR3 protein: CASSQSSRSGRGSYNEQFF
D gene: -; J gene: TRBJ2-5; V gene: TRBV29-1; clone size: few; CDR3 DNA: TGCAGCGTTGCCAGGCCCCTAACGTATGAGACCCAGTACTTC; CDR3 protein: CSVARPLTYETQYF
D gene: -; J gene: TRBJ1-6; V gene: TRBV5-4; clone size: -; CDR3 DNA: TGTGCCAGCAGCCTGGACCCGGGACCCCGGACGGGTTCACCCCTCCACTTT; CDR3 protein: CASSLDPGPRTGSPLHF
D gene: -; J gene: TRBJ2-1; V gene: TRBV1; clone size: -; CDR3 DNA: TGCACCAGCAGGCCGGGACGGACCAATGAGCAGTTCTTC; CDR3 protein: CTSRPGRTNEQFF
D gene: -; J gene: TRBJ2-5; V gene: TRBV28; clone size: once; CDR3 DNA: TGTGCCAGCAGTTTTAGAGGAACGGGAGACCAAGAGACCCAGTACTTC; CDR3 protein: CASSFRGTGDQETQYF
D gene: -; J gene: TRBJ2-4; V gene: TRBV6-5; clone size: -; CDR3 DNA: TGTGCCAGCAGTTTGGACCAGGGAAACATTCAGTACTTC; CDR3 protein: CASSLDQGNIQYF
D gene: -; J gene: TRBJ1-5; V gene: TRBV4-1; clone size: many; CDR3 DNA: TGCGCCAGCAGCCAAGTGGTGGGGGCGCCCCAGCATTTT; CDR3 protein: CASSQVVGAPQHF
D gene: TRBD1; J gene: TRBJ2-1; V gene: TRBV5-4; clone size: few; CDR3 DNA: TGTGCCAGCAGCTCGGGACAGGGCAATGAGCAGTTCTTC; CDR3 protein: CASSSGQGNEQFF
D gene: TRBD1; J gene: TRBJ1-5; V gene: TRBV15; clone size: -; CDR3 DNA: TGTGCCACCAGCAGTAGAGCTGAGGGGGCCCTCAAGCCCCAGCATTTT; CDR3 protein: CATSSRAEGALKPQHF
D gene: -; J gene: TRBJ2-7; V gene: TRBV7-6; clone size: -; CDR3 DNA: TGTGCCAGCAGCCAAGGAAGCTCCTACGAGCAGTACTTC; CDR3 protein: CASSQGSSYEQYF
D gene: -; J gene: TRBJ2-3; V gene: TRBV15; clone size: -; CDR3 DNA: TGTGCCACCAGCAGAGAACCAGGGGTGGATACGCAGTATTTT; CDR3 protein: CATSREPGVDTQYF
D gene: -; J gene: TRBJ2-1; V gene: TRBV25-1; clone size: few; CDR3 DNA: TGTGCCAGCAGTCAGTTGGTAGGGAATGAGCAGTTCTTC; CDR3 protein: CASSQLVGNEQFF
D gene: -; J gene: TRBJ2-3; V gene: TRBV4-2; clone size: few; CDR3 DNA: TGTGCCAGCAGGCCAACGGGAAGCTCTGATACGCAGTATTTT; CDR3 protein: CASRPTGSSDTQYF
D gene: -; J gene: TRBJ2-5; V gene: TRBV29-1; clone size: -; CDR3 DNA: TGCAGCGTTGACACGGTACAAGAGACCCAGTACTTC; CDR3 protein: CSVDTVQETQYF
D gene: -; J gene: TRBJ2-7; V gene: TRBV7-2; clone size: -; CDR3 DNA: TGTGCCAGCAGCTTCCGGGACACCTCCTACGAGCAGTACTTC; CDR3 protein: CASSFRDTSYEQYF